This entry is about one T cell receptor (beta chain). The antigen is undetermined. These data come from a study of shared clonotypes between healthy human individuals. Study-level points and caveats: The study's rarefaction showed incomplete sorted-subset sequencing despite large depth.

Naive CD8 cells lacked CD45RO, underwent positive selection for CCR7 and left out terminally differentiated effector memory CD45RA+ cells. Libraries were prepared by immunoSEQ multiplex PCR; TCRdb keeps only in-frame clonotypes and omits some of them. In the table there are about 580,000 clones, 98% of which are singletons. This CDR3 contains 14 residues. Germline-derived CDR1 and CDR2 are MNHEY and SMNVEV (reference sequence). With 5 bases removed from V and 5 bases from J, the gap between germline ends came to 16 bases. The receptor was isolated from a man aged 30 to 39 in good health. The chain combines TRBV27 with TRBJ2-7, with unresolved D. Sequencing was done on a sample of naive CD8+ T cells sorted from blood. CDR3 bases: TGTGCCAGCAGTCCACTACCGGTGGTGGACGAGCAGTACTTC. Amino acids: CASSPLPVVDEQYF.